This T cell receptor beta chain is drawn from a study of shared clonotypes between healthy human individuals. Splitting the CD4+ cells yielded a CD45RA+ naive subset and a CD45RA-negative memory subset. This clone was observed a single time. Assay: immunoSEQ multiplex PCR; the TCRdb copy retains only in-frame clones and omits some. The profile covers about 1.5 million clones, with roughly 95% appearing a single time and more than 0.9% taken by the ten largest. Trimming removed 6 bases at V and 6 bases at J, with 22 bases between. CDR3 length equals 15 residues. Germline values: CDR1 SGHRS, CDR2 YFSETQ.

The sequencing sample was made of naive CD4+ T cells sorted from blood. Subset of the sample: CD45RA+ positively selected. The source is a young man in good health. The V call is TRBV5-1, the J call TRBJ2-7, with D unresolved. CDR3 sequence (DNA): TGCGCCAGCAACCTGCTACGGCCCAACGGCAGCGAGCAGTACTTC. As protein: CASNLLRPNGSEQYF.